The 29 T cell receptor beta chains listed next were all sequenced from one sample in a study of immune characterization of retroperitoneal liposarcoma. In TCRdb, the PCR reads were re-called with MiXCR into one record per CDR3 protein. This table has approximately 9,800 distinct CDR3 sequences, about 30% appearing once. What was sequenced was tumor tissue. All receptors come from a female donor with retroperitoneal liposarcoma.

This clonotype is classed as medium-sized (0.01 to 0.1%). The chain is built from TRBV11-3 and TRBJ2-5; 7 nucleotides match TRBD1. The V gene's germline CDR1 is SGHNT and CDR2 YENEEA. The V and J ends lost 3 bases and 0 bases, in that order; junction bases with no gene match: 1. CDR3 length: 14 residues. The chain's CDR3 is CASSLGQYQETQYF. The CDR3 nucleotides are TGTGCCAGCAGCTTGGGACAGTACCAAGAGACCCAGTACTTC.

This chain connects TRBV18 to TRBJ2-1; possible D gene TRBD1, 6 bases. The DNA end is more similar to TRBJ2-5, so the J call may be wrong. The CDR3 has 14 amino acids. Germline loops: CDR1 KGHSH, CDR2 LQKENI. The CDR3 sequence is CASSTNRAQETQYF. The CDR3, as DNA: TGTGCCAGCTCAACGAACAGGGCCCAAGAGACCCAGTACTTC.

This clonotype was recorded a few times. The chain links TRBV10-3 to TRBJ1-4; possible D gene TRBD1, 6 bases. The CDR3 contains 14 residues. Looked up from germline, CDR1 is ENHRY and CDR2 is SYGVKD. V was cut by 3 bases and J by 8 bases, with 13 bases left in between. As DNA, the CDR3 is TGTGCCATCAGTGAAACAGGGATGGAAGAAAAACTGTTTTTT. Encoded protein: CAISETGMEEKLFF.

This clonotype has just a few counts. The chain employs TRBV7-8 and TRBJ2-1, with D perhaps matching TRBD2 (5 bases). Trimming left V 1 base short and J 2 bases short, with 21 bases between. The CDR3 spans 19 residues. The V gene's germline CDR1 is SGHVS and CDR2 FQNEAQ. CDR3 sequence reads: CASSLVRGGRRPPYNEQFF. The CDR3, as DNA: TGTGCCAGCAGCTTAGTTCGGGGTGGGCGCCGACCCCCCTACAATGAGCAGTTCTTC.

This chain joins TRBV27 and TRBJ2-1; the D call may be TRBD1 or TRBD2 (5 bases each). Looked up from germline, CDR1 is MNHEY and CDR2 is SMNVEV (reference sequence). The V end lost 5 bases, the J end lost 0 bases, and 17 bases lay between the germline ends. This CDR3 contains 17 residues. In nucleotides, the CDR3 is TGTGCCAGCAGTCCCGGGGCGGGCCCCAGCTCCTACAATGAGCAGTTCTTC. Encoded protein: CASSPGAGPSSYNEQFF.

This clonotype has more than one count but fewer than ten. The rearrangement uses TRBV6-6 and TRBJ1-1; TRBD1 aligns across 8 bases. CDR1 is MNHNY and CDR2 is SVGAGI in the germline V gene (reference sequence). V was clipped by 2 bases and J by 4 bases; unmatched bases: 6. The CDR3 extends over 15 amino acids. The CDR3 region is CASSYPGTGITEAFF. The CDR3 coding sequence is TGTGCCAGCAGTTACCCAGGGACAGGTATCACTGAAGCTTTCTTT.

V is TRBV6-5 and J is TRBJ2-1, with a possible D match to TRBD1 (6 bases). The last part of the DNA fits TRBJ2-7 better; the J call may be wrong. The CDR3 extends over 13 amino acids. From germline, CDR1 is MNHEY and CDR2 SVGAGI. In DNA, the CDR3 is TGTGCCAGCAGTCCCCAGGGGTCCTACGAGCAGTACTTC. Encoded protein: CASSPQGSYEQYF.

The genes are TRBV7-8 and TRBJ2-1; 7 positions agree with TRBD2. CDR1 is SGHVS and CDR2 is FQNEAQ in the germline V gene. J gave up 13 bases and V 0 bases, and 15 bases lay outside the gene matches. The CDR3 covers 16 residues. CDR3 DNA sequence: TGTGCCAGCAGCTTAGCGGGAGGGGTCCTCAAAAACATTCAGTTCTTC. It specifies CASSLAGGVLKNIQFF.

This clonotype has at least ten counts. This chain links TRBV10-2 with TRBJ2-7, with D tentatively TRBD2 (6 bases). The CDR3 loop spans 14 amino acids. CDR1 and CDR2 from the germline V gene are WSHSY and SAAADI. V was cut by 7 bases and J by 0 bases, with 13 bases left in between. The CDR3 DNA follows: TGCGCCAGCACCGAGGACTACCCCTCCTACGAGCAGTACTTC. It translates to CASTEDYPSYEQYF.

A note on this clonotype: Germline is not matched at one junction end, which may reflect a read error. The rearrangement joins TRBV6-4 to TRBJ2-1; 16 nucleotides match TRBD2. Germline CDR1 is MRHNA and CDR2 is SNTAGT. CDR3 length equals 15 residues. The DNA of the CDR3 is TGTGCCAGCAGTGCCCCCGGGACTAGCGGGAGGGCCCAGTGCTTC. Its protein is CASSAPGTSGRAQCF.

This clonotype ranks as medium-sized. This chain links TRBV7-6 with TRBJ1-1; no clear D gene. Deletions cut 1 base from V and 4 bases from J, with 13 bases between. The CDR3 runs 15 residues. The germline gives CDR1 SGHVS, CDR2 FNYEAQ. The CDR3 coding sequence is TGTGCCAGCAGCTTAGATACCGGAGAGGGCACTGAAGCTTTCTTT. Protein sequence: CASSLDTGEGTEAFF.

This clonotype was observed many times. The CDR3 DNA sequence: TGTGCCAGCAGCTGGGGGACTAGCGGGAGTGAGCAGTACTTC. Amino acids: CASSWGTSGSEQYF. The genes are TRBV7-2 and TRBJ2-1; 14 bases align to TRBD2. Gene TRBJ2-7 matches the end of the DNA better, so the J call may be wrong. Per the germline V gene, CDR1 is SGHTA and CDR2 is FQGNSA. The CDR3 sequence is 14 residues long.

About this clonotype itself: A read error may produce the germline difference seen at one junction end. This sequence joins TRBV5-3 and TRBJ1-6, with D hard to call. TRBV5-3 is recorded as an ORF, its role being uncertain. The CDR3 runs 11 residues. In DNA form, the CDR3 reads TGTGCCAGCAGCTTGAGTTCACCCCTCCACTTT. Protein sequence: CASSLSSPLHF.

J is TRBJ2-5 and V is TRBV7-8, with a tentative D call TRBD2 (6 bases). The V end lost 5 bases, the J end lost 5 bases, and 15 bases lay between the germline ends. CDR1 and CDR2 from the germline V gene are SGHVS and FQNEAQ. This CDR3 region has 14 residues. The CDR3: CASSTLTRKETQYF. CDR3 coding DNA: TGTGCCAGCAGCACACTGACTAGGAAGGAGACCCAGTACTTC.

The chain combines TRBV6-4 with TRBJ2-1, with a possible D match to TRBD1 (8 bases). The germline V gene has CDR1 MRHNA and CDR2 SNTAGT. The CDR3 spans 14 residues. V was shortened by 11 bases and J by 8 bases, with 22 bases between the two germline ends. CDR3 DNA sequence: TGTGCCCTGCAGGGGGCGGGAGCGGTGTATGAGCAGTTCTTC. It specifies CALQGAGAVYEQFF.

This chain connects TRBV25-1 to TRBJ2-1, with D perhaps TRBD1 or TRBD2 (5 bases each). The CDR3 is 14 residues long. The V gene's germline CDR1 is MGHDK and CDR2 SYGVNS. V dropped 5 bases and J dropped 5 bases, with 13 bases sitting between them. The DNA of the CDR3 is TGTGCCAGCAGTCCCCCTCGGGACCACAATGAGCAGTTCTTC. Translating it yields CASSPPRDHNEQFF.

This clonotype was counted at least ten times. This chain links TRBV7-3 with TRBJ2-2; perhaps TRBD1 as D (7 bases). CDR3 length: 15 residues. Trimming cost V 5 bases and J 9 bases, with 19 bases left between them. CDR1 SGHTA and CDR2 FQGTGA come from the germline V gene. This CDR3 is CASSLSGGSSRELFF. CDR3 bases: TGTGCCAGCAGCCTCTCAGGGGGGAGTTCGAGGGAGCTGTTTTTT.

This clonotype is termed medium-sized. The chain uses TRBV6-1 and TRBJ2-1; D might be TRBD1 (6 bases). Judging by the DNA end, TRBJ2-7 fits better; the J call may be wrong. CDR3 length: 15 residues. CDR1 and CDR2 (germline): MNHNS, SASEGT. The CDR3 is CASRVDRSVSNEQYF. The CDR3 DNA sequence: TGTGCCAGCAGGGTGGACAGATCTGTTTCAAATGAGCAGTACTTC.

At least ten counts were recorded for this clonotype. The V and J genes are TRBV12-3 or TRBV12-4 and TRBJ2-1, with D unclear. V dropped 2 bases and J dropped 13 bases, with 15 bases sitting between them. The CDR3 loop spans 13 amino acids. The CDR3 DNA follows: TGTGCCAGCAGTTTAAAGGGCCAAGAGACCCAGTTCTTC. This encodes CASSLKGQETQFF.

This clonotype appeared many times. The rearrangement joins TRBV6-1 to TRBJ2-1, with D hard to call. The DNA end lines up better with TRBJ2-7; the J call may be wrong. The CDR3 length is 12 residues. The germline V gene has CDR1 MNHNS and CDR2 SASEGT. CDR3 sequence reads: CASQTVNNEQYF. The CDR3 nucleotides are TGTGCCAGCCAGACGGTTAACAATGAGCAGTACTTC.

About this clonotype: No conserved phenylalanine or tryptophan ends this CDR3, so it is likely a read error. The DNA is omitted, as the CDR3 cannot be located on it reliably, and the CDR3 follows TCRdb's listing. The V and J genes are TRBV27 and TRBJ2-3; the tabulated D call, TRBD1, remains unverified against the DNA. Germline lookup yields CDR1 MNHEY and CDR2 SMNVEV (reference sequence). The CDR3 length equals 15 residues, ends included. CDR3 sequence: CASSFGRSGANVLTS.

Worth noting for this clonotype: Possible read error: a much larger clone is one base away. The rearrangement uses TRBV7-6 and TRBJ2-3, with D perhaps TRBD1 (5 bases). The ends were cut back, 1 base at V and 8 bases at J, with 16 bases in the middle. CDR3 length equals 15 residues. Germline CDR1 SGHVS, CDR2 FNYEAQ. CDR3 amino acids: CASSLGTLGQVTQYF. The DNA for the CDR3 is TGTGCCAGCAGCTTAGGAACATTGGGGCAAGTTACGCAGTATTTT.

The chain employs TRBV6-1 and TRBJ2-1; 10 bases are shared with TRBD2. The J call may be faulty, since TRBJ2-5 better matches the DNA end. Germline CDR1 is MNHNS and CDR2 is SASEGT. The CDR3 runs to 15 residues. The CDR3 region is CASSVEAGGPETQYF. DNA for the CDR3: TGTGCCAGCAGTGTAGAAGCGGGGGGGCCCGAGACCCAGTACTTC.

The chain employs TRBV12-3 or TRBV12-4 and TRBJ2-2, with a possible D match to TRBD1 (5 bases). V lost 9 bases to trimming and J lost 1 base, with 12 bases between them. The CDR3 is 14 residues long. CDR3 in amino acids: CASTPTGNTGELFF. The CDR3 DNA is TGTGCCAGTACGCCCACAGGGAACACCGGGGAGCTGTTTTTT.

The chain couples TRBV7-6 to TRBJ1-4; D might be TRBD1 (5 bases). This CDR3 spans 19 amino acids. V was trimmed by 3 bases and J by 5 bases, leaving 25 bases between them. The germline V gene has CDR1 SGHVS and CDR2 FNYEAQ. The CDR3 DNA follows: TGTGCCAGCAGCTTTCGGTCAGGGACCTTTCGAACCCCAAATGAAAAACTGTTTTTT. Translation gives CASSFRSGTFRTPNEKLFF.

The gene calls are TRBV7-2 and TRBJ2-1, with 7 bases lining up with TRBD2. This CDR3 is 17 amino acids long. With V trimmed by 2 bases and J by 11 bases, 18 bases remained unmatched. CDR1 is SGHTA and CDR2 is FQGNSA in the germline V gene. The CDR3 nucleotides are TGTGCCAGCAGCTTACAAGCGGGGCAGATGTGGGGCGGAAAGCAGTTCTTC. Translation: CASSLQAGQMWGGKQFF.

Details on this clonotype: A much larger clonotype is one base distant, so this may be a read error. The DNA of the CDR3 is TGTGCCACCAGTGAAATCGGTGGGGGCGAGCAGTACTTC. Protein: CATSEIGGGEQYF. The chain uses TRBV24-1 and TRBJ2-4; perhaps D is TRBD1 or TRBD2 (5 bases each). The tail of the sequence fits TRBJ2-7 better, so the J call may be wrong. Germline values: CDR1 KGHDR, CDR2 SFDVKD. This CDR3 is 13 amino acids long.

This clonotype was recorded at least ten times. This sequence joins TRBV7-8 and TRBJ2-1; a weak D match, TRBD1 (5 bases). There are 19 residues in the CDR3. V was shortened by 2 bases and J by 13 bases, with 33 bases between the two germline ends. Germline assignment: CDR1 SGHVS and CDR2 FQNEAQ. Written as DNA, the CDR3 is TGTGCCAGCAGCTTAAGTCGCAGGGTGACCGTTTTGGTTAGTGAGACCCAGTTCTTC. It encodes CASSLSRRVTVLVSETQFF.

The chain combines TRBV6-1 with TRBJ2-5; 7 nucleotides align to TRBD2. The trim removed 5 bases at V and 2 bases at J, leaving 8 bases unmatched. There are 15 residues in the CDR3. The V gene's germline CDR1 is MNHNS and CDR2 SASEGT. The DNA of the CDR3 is TGTGCCAGCAGTTACGGGGGGACTGTACAAGAGACCCAGTACTTC. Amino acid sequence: CASSYGGTVQETQYF.